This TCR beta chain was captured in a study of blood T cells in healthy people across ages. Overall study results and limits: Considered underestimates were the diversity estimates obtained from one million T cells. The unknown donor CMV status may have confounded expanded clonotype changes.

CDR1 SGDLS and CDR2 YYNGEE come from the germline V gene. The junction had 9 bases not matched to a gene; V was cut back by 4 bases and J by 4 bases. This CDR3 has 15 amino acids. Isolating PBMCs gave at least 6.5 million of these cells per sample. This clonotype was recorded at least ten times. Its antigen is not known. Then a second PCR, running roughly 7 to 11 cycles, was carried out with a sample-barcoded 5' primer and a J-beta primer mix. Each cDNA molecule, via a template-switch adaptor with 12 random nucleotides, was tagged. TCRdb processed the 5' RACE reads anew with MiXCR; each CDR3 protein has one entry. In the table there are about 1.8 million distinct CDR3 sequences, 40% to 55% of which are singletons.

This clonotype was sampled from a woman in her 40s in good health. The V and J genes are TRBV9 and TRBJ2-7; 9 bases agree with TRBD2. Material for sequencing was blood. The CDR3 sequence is CASSRSSGGLYEQYF. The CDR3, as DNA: TGTGCCAGCAGCAGAAGTAGCGGGGGACTTTACGAGCAGTACTTC. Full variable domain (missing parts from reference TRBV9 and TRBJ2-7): DSGVTQTPKHLITATGQRVTLRCSPRSGDLSVYWYQQSLDQGLQFLIQYYNGEERAKGNILERFSAQQFPDLHSELNLSSLELGDSALYFCASSRSSGGLYEQYFGPGTRLTVT.